This TCR beta chain was recorded in a study of T cell clonotyping in hematopoietic cell transplantation. The repertoire was sequenced with immunoSEQ multiplex PCR; TCRdb's copy has only in-frame clones and lacks some. The data contain approximately 50,000 clones, approximately 84% of them singletons. Time point denoted: recipient sample about 28 days before transplant, after cytoreduction. Blood collection times were about day -28 and days 30, 100, 180 posttransplant. The CDR3 has 13 residues. The ends lost 4 bases at V and 5 bases at J; junction bases unmatched: 2. CDR1 SGHNT and CDR2 YYREEE come from the germline V gene (reference sequence).

This chain uses TRBV5-4 with TRBJ2-5; 10 bases line up with TRBD1. The sample here was peripheral blood mononuclear cells, taken before stem cell transplant. This TCR came from a man in his 60s with biphenotypic leukemia. Some clones in this sample may be carry-over from other donors' samples. The CDR3: CASSGQGVETQYF. The CDR3, as DNA: TGTGCCAGCAGCGGACAGGGGGTTGAGACCCAGTACTTC. The complete variable domain, with remaining parts taken from reference TRBV5-4 and TRBJ2-5, reads ETGVTQSPTHLIKTRGQQVTLRCSSQSGHNTVSWYQQALGQGPQFIFQYYREEENGRGNFPPRFSGLQFPNYSSELNVNALELDDSALYLCASSGQGVETQYFGPGTRLLVL.